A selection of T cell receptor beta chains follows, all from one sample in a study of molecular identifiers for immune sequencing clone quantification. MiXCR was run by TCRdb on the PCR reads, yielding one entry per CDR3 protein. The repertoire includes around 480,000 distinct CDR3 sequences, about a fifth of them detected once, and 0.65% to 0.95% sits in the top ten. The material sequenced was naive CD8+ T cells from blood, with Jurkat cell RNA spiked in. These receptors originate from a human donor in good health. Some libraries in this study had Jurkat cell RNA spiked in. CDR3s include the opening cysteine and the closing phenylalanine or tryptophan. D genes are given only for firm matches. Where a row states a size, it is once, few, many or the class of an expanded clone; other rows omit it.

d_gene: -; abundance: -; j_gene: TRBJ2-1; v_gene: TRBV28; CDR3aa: CASSPGAGPYNEQFF; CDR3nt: TGTGCCAGCAGTCCAGGGGCAGGGCCCTACAATGAGCAGTTCTTC
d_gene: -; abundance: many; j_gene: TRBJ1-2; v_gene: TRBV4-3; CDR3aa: CASSQDPTDNYGYTF; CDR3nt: TGCGCCAGCAGCCAAGACCCCACAGATAACTATGGCTACACCTTC
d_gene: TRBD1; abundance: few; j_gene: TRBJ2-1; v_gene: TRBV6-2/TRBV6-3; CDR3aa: CASRVQGAVEQFF; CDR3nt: TGTGCCAGCAGGGTACAGGGGGCCGTTGAGCAGTTCTTC
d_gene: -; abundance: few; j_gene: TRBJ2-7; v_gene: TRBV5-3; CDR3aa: CASSTADLTYEQYF; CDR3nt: TGTGCCAGCAGCACGGCGGATCTTACCTACGAGCAGTACTTC
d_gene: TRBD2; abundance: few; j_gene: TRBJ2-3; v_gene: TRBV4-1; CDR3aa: CASSPVERESGDRRAQYF; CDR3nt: TGCGCCAGCAGTCCCGTCGAGCGGGAGAGCGGAGATAGAAGGGCGCAGTATTTT
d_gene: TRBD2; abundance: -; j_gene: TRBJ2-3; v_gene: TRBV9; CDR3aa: CASSRGDYTDTQYF; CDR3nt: TGTGCCAGCAGCCGGGGGGACTACACAGATACGCAGTATTTT
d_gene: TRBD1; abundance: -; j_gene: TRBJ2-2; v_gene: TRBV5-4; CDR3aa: CASSAGTGYTGELFF; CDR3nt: TGTGCCAGCAGCGCCGGGACAGGGTACACCGGGGAGCTGTTTTTT
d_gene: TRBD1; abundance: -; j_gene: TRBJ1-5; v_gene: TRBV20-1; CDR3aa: CSATRQGRNQPQHF; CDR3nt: TGCAGTGCTACGAGACAGGGGAGGAATCAGCCCCAGCATTTT
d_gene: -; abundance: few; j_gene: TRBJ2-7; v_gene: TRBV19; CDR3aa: CASSFRFGIDRTSYEQYF; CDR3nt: TGTGCCAGTAGCTTCAGGTTCGGAATAGACAGGACCTCCTACGAGCAGTACTTC
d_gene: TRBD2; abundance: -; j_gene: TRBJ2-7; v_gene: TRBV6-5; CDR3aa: CASSYSWGGRNYEQYF; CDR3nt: TGTGCCAGCAGTTACTCTTGGGGAGGGAGGAACTACGAGCAGTACTTC
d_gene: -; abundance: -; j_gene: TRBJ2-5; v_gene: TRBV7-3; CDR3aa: CASSLRIGSQETQYF; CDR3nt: TGTGCCAGCAGCTTAAGGATCGGCAGCCAAGAGACCCAGTACTTC
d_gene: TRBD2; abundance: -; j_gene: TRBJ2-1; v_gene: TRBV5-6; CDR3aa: CASSPGTSGTSNEQFF; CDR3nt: TGTGCCAGCAGCCCAGGGACTAGCGGGACGTCCAATGAGCAGTTCTTC
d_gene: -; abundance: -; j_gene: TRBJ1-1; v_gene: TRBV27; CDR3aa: CACSLQGRDTEAFF; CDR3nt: TGTGCCTGCAGTTTGCAGGGGAGAGACACTGAAGCTTTCTTT
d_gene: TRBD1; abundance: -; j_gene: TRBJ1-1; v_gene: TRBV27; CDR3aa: CASSQIPRGRGLNTEAFF; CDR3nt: TGTGCCAGCAGTCAAATCCCCCGGGGCAGGGGGCTGAACACTGAAGCTTTCTTT
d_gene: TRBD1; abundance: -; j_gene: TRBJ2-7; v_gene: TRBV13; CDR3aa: CASSLVDRDRGVVYEQYF; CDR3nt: TGTGCCAGCAGCTTAGTGGACCGGGACAGGGGAGTAGTTTACGAGCAGTACTTC
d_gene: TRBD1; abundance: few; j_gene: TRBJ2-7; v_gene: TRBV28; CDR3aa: CASSPSGTASSYEQYF; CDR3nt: TGTGCCAGCAGTCCTTCGGGGACAGCCAGCTCCTACGAGCAGTACTTC